These T cell receptor beta chains were read from a single sample in a study of identical twins. TCRdb reprocessed the 5' RACE reads with MiXCR, giving one entry per CDR3 protein. The repertoire holds 550,000 to 700,000 distinct CDR3 sequences, 21% seen once, with 4.3% in the top ten. These data were also filed under a second study, of T cells expressing NK-cell markers.

Sequenced sample: PBMCs. The receptors stem from a woman between 18 and 30 years old in good health. The CDR3 runs from the conserved cysteine through the conserved F or W. Fields, in order: D gene, J gene, clone size, V gene, CDR3 protein, CDR3 DNA. D genes are given only for firm matches. Not every row has a clone size; where given, it reads once, few, many or a size class.

TRBD2,TRBJ2-7,-,TRBV5-1,CASSELAGERYEQYF,TGCGCCAGCAGCGAGCTAGCGGGAGAGCGGTACGAGCAGTACTTC
-,TRBJ2-3,-,TRBV12-3/TRBV12-4,CASSLEDFEDTQYF,TGTGCCAGCAGTTTAGAGGATTTTGAAGATACGCAGTATTTT
-,TRBJ1-3,few,TRBV6-5,CASSYSGSGNTIYF,TGTGCCAGCAGTTACTCGGGCTCTGGAAACACCATATATTTT
-,TRBJ2-3,-,TRBV12-3/TRBV12-4,CASRSAGTDTQYF,TGTGCCAGCCGGAGCGCTGGGACAGATACGCAGTATTTT
-,TRBJ2-7,few,TRBV21-1,CASSKGVRDSYEQYF,TGTGCCAGCAGCAAAGGCGTCAGGGACTCCTACGAGCAGTACTTC
-,TRBJ2-1,many,TRBV12-3/TRBV12-4,CASSPGDRSANEQFF,TGTGCCAGCAGTCCTGGAGATAGATCCGCCAATGAGCAGTTCTTC
-,TRBJ2-5,many,TRBV4-2,CASSQELARQETQYF,TGTGCCAGCAGCCAAGAGCTGGCCCGCCAAGAGACCCAGTACTTC
-,TRBJ2-7,-,TRBV7-9,CASSLGLMAGLQYF,TGTGCCAGCAGCTTAGGTTTAATGGCCGGACTACAGTACTTC
-,TRBJ2-1,many,TRBV10-3,CAISVPSNEQFF,TGTGCCATCAGTGTACCTAGCAATGAGCAGTTCTTC
-,TRBJ2-1,once,TRBV5-6,CASSPVPRRDNSYNEQFF,TGTGCCAGCAGCCCCGTGCCCCGGAGGGACAACTCCTACAATGAGCAGTTCTTC
-,TRBJ2-1,-,TRBV27,CASSRRALYNEQFF,TGTGCCAGCAGCCGCAGGGCCCTCTACAATGAGCAGTTCTTC
-,TRBJ1-2,few,TRBV9,CASSVQQGTPGYTF,TGTGCCAGCAGCGTTCAACAGGGTACCCCGGGCTACACCTTC
TRBD2,TRBJ2-3,-,TRBV7-9,CASSSPTSGGPDTQYF,TGTGCCAGCAGCTCCCCTACGAGCGGGGGGCCAGATACGCAGTATTTT
-,TRBJ2-2,many,TRBV9,CASSGAGTLTGELFF,TGTGCCAGCAGCGGAGCCGGGACATTGACCGGGGAGCTGTTTTTT
-,TRBJ1-4,-,TRBV5-5,CASSFGYRDEKLFF,TGTGCCAGCAGCTTCGGATATCGGGATGAAAAACTGTTTTTT
-,TRBJ2-3,-,TRBV6-1,CATSSRDIEDTQYF,TGTGCCACCTCCTCCCGGGACATCGAAGATACGCAGTATTTT
-,TRBJ2-5,many,TRBV29-1,CSVEDAGQETQYF,TGCAGCGTTGAAGATGCCGGTCAAGAGACCCAGTACTTC
TRBD1,TRBJ1-2,many,TRBV12-3/TRBV12-4,CASSLGQGYGYTF,TGCGCCAGCAGCCTGGGACAGGGATATGGCTACACCTTC
-,TRBJ2-2,few,TRBV3-1,CASSQDGHAGELFF,TGTGCCAGCAGCCAAGACGGACACGCCGGGGAGCTGTTTTTT
TRBD1,TRBJ2-2,-,TRBV29-1,CSAIKTGFWGHSAGELFF,TGCAGCGCTATCAAGACAGGGTTTTGGGGACACTCTGCCGGGGAGCTGTTTTTT
-,TRBJ1-2,-,TRBV12-3/TRBV12-4,CASSYPTGHNYGYTF,TGTGCCAGCAGTTACCCCACGGGACACAACTATGGCTACACCTTC
-,TRBJ2-7,-,TRBV5-1,CASSTADLSSYEQYF,TGCGCCAGCAGCACCGCCGACTTGAGCTCCTACGAGCAGTACTTC
-,TRBJ2-7,-,TRBV4-1,CASSRRYLDEVGEQYF,TGCGCCAGCAGTCGTAGGTATTTGGACGAGGTGGGTGAGCAGTACTTC
TRBD1,TRBJ2-4,-,TRBV5-6,CASSPGTENIQYF,TGTGCCAGCAGCCCGGGGACAGAAAACATTCAGTACTTC